This entry lists 21 T cell receptor beta chains sequenced from one sample in a study of blood T cell repertoires in COVID-19. Profiling relied on immunoSEQ multiplex PCR, and the TCRdb table lists in-frame clones only, not all of them. The data show fewer than 300,000 clones, about nine tenths seen once. The sample was peripheral blood. All receptors derive from a woman aged 40 to 49 who had recovered from COVID-19.

The chain carries TRBV2 and TRBJ1-4; 10 bases are a match to TRBD1. J was trimmed by 7 bases and V by 6 bases; bases with no gene match: 5. Germline-derived CDR1 and CDR2 are SNHLY and FYNNEI. This CDR3 has 14 residues. CDR3 nucleotides: TGTGCCAGCAGCTTGGGACAGGGGAGTGAAAAACTGTTTTTT. The encoded protein is CASSLGQGSEKLFF.

The chain combines TRBV4-1 with TRBJ1-2; the D is unclear. CDR1 and CDR2 (germline): MGHRA, YSYEKL. The V gene lost 6 bases and the J gene lost 3 bases, with 14 bases spanning the gap. The CDR3 totals 14 residues. In DNA, the CDR3 is TGCGCCAGCAGTTCAGAGGATGGCTACTATGGCTACACCTTC. Its protein is CASSSEDGYYGYTF.

The chain carries TRBV18 and TRBJ1-2; D is possibly TRBD1 (6 bases). Germline V gives CDR1 KGHSH, CDR2 LQKENI. The CDR3 sequence is 14 residues long. The germline V and J ends were trimmed by 3 bases and 1 base, with 9 bases remaining between them. The CDR3 DNA follows: TGTGCCAGCTCACCGCAGGGGCTTAACTATGGCTACACCTTC. Its protein product is CASSPQGLNYGYTF. Using reference TRBV18 and TRBJ1-2 for the parts outside the CDR3, the full variable domain is NAGVMQNPRHLVRRRGQEARLRCSPMKGHSHVYWYRQLPEEGLKFMVYLQKENIIDESGMPKERFSAEFPKEGPSILRIQQVVRGDSAAYFCASSPQGLNYGYTFGSGTRLTVV.

The chain carries TRBV19 and TRBJ2-7; D is unclear. The CDR3 length is 14 residues. Germline V CDR1 and CDR2: LNHDA, SQIVND (reference sequence). Trimming took off 0 bases at V and 2 bases at J, with 8 bases between the two ends. The CDR3 DNA follows: TGTGCCAGTAGTATAGATCCCGACACCTACGAGCAGTACTTC. Amino acids: CASSIDPDTYEQYF.

This clone was seen once. The V and J genes are TRBV4-2 and TRBJ2-5; tentatively, D is TRBD1 (5 bases). Germline assignment: CDR1 LGHNA and CDR2 YNFKEQ. The V gene lost 2 bases and the J gene lost 7 bases, with 20 bases spanning the gap. The CDR3 covers 16 residues. The CDR3 is CASSQPQWGVSPTQYF. Here the CDR3 DNA reads TGTGCCAGCAGCCAACCCCAGTGGGGCGTCTCCCCGACCCAGTACTTC.

For this clone: Other DNA sequences in this sample translate to the same CDR3. The chain combines TRBV3-1 (or the pseudogene TRBV3-2) with TRBJ1-1, with TRBD1 identical over 8 bases. CDR1 is LGHDT and CDR2 is YNNKEL in the germline V gene (reference sequence). The CDR3 extends over 14 amino acids. V was pared by 1 base and J by 2 bases, with 0 bases of the junction left unmatched. The CDR3 bases are TGTGCCAGCAGCCAAGCAGGGGGCAACACTGAAGCTTTCTTT. As protein: CASSQAGGNTEAFF.

J is TRBJ1-3 and V is TRBV7-8; 10 nucleotides line up with TRBD1. Germline CDR1 reads SGHVS; CDR2 reads FQNEAQ. V lost 3 bases and J lost 0; bases outside the gene matches: 5. The CDR3 sequence is 17 residues long. The CDR3 here is CASSFRQGASSGNTIYF. CDR3 DNA sequence: TGTGCCAGCAGCTTCCGACAGGGGGCTAGCTCTGGAAACACCATATATTTT.

This sequence joins TRBV6-1 and TRBJ1-5, with a weak D call TRBD1 (5 bases). Germline V gene sequence: CDR1 MNHNS, CDR2 SASEGT. The CDR3 totals 14 residues. Trimming stripped 1 base from V and 7 bases from J, with 11 bases between. The CDR3 sequence: CASSEDPGHQPQHF. Written as DNA, the CDR3 is TGTGCCAGCAGTGAAGATCCAGGGCACCAGCCCCAGCATTTT.

V gene TRBV6-5 combines with J gene TRBJ2-7, with 8 bases aligning to TRBD2. The J segment lost 7 bases and the V segment lost 2 bases, leaving 10 bases of the junction unmatched. This CDR3 is built from 15 residues. CDR1 is MNHEY and CDR2 is SVGAGI in the germline V gene. CDR3 sequence (DNA): TGTGCCAGCAGTTACAGGCGGGGGGCGGGGAGTGAGCAGTACTTC. Translation gives CASSYRRGAGSEQYF.

A single count supports this clone. V is TRBV10-3 and J is TRBJ1-4; 7 positions match TRBD1. The CDR3 loop spans 14 amino acids. Germline CDR1 reads ENHRY; CDR2 reads SYGVKD. The J segment lost 8 bases and the V segment lost 6 bases, leaving 9 bases of the junction unmatched. The CDR3 coding sequence is TGTGCCATCAGAGAGACAGGGAGGGAAGAAAAACTGTTTTTT. This sequence encodes CAIRETGREEKLFF.

This chain links TRBV9 with TRBJ1-2, with D possibly TRBD1 on 6 matching bases. CDR1 is SGDLS, CDR2 YYNGEE, per germline. V dropped 3 bases and J dropped 2 bases, with 14 bases sitting between them. The CDR3 spans 15 residues. The CDR3 protein is CASSGWQGKNYGYTF. CDR3 bases: TGTGCCAGCAGCGGATGGCAGGGGAAAAACTATGGCTACACCTTC. Filled out from reference TRBV9 and TRBJ1-2, the complete variable domain reads DSGVTQTPKHLITATGQRVTLRCSPRSGDLSVYWYQQSLDQGLQFLIQYYNGEERAKGNILERFSAQQFPDLHSELNLSSLELGDSALYFCASSGWQGKNYGYTFGSGTRLTVV.

This clone is a singleton in its sample. The chain recombines TRBV10-3 with TRBJ1-2; 7 positions match TRBD1. This CDR3 contains 16 residues. J gave up 6 bases and V 3 bases, and 13 bases lay outside the gene matches. CDR1 is ENHRY and CDR2 is SYGVKD in the germline V gene. The CDR3 DNA follows: TGTGCCATCAGTGAACTTTCCGGGACAGTCTTCGATGGCTACACCTTC. It is translated as CAISELSGTVFDGYTF.

The rearrangement links TRBV9 to TRBJ1-1; D is ambiguous. The CDR3 totals 13 residues. Germline CDR1 reads SGDLS; CDR2 reads YYNGEE. Trimming removed 0 bases from V and 3 bases from J, with 6 bases in between. CDR3 loop: CASSVAGDTEAFF. CDR3 nucleotides: TGTGCCAGCAGCGTAGCCGGGGACACTGAAGCTTTCTTT.

The chain uses TRBV15 and TRBJ2-5; 9 bases are shared with TRBD2. Trimming cost V 0 bases and J 7 bases; bases outside gene matches: 12. This CDR3 contains 17 residues. The V gene's germline CDR1 is LNHNV and CDR2 YYDKDF (reference sequence). The CDR3 DNA is TGTGCCACCAGCAGAGATAAGGGCGGGGGGGTCCCCAGGACCCAGTACTTC. It specifies CATSRDKGGGVPRTQYF.

The gene calls are TRBV3-1 (or the pseudogene TRBV3-2) and TRBJ2-5, with 8 nucleotides matching TRBD2. The germline CDR1 and CDR2 sequences are LGHDT and YNNKEL (reference sequence). Germline trimming cut 6 bases from V and 3 bases from J; bases unmatched to any gene: 12. The CDR3 contains 16 residues. The CDR3 DNA sequence: TGTGCCAGCAGATCCCTTGTCCGGGGGGGCAAAGAGACCCAGTACTTC. This gives the protein CASRSLVRGGKETQYF.

V gene TRBV13 combines with J gene TRBJ2-5, with TRBD2 matching over 10 bases. CDR1 and CDR2 (germline): PRHDT, FYEKMQ (reference sequence). CDR3 length: 16 amino acids. V gave up 0 bases and J gave up 2 bases; unmatched junction bases: 3. Here the CDR3 DNA reads TGTGCCAGCAGCTTAGGCCTAGCGGGGGCGCAAGAGACCCAGTACTTC. Translated: CASSLGLAGAQETQYF. The variable domain in full, with the rest retrieved from reference TRBV13 and TRBJ2-5, is AAGVIQSPRHLIKEKRETATLKCYPIPRHDTVYWYQQGPGQDPQFLISFYEKMQSDKGSIPDRFSAQQFSDYHSELNMSSLELGDSALYFCASSLGLAGAQETQYFGPGTRLLVL.

The chain recombines TRBV20-1 with TRBJ2-7; no clear D gene. V was clipped by 6 bases and J by 2 bases, with 8 bases between them. This CDR3 contains 11 residues. Germline values: CDR1 DFQATT, CDR2 SNEGSKA (reference sequence). CDR3 bases: TGCAGTGCCAGCGTCCCCTACGAGCAGTACTTC. This gives the protein CSASVPYEQYF.

This chain links TRBV5-1 with TRBJ2-3; the D gene is possibly TRBD1 (5 bases). CDR3 length: 15 amino acids. CDR1 is SGHRS, CDR2 YFSETQ, per germline. The germline V and J ends were trimmed by 0 bases and 0 bases, with 8 bases remaining between them. The DNA for the CDR3 is TGCGCCAGCAGCTTGGATGGGGCTAGCACAGATACGCAGTATTTT. It specifies CASSLDGASTDTQYF.

The gene calls are TRBV7-6 and TRBJ1-1; D not resolved. The V gene's germline CDR1 is SGHVS and CDR2 FNYEAQ. The V end lost 0 bases, the J end lost 3 bases, and 11 bases lay between the germline ends. The CDR3 consists of 15 residues. CDR3 residues: CASSLARVDDTEAFF. The DNA of the CDR3 is TGTGCCAGCAGCTTAGCGAGGGTGGACGACACTGAAGCTTTCTTT.

CDR3 sequence (DNA): TGTGCCAGCAGCCGAGGAGTTTACGAGCAGTACTTC. Translated, it gives CASSRGVYEQYF. The rearrangement uses TRBV4-2 and TRBJ2-7; no clear D gene. The ends were cut back, 4 bases at V and 4 bases at J, with 8 bases in the middle. CDR3 size: 12 residues. Per germline, CDR1 LGHNA and CDR2 YNFKEQ.

The genes are TRBV19 and TRBJ2-2, with 9 bases fitting TRBD1. V lost 3 bases, J lost 4 bases, and 9 bases stayed unmatched. In germline, CDR1 is LNHDA, CDR2 SQIVND (reference sequence). This CDR3 is built from 17 residues. The CDR3 DNA sequence: TGTGCCAGTAGTATTTGGGGGACAGGGAGTTCCACCGGGGAGCTGTTTTTT. Protein: CASSIWGTGSSTGELFF. The variable domain in full, completed from reference TRBV19 and TRBJ2-2, reads DGGITQSPKYLFRKEGQNVTLSCEQNLNHDAMYWYRQDPGQGLRLIYYSQIVNDFQKGDIAEGYSVSREKKESFPLTVTSAQKNPTAFYLCASSIWGTGSSTGELFFGEGSRLTVL.